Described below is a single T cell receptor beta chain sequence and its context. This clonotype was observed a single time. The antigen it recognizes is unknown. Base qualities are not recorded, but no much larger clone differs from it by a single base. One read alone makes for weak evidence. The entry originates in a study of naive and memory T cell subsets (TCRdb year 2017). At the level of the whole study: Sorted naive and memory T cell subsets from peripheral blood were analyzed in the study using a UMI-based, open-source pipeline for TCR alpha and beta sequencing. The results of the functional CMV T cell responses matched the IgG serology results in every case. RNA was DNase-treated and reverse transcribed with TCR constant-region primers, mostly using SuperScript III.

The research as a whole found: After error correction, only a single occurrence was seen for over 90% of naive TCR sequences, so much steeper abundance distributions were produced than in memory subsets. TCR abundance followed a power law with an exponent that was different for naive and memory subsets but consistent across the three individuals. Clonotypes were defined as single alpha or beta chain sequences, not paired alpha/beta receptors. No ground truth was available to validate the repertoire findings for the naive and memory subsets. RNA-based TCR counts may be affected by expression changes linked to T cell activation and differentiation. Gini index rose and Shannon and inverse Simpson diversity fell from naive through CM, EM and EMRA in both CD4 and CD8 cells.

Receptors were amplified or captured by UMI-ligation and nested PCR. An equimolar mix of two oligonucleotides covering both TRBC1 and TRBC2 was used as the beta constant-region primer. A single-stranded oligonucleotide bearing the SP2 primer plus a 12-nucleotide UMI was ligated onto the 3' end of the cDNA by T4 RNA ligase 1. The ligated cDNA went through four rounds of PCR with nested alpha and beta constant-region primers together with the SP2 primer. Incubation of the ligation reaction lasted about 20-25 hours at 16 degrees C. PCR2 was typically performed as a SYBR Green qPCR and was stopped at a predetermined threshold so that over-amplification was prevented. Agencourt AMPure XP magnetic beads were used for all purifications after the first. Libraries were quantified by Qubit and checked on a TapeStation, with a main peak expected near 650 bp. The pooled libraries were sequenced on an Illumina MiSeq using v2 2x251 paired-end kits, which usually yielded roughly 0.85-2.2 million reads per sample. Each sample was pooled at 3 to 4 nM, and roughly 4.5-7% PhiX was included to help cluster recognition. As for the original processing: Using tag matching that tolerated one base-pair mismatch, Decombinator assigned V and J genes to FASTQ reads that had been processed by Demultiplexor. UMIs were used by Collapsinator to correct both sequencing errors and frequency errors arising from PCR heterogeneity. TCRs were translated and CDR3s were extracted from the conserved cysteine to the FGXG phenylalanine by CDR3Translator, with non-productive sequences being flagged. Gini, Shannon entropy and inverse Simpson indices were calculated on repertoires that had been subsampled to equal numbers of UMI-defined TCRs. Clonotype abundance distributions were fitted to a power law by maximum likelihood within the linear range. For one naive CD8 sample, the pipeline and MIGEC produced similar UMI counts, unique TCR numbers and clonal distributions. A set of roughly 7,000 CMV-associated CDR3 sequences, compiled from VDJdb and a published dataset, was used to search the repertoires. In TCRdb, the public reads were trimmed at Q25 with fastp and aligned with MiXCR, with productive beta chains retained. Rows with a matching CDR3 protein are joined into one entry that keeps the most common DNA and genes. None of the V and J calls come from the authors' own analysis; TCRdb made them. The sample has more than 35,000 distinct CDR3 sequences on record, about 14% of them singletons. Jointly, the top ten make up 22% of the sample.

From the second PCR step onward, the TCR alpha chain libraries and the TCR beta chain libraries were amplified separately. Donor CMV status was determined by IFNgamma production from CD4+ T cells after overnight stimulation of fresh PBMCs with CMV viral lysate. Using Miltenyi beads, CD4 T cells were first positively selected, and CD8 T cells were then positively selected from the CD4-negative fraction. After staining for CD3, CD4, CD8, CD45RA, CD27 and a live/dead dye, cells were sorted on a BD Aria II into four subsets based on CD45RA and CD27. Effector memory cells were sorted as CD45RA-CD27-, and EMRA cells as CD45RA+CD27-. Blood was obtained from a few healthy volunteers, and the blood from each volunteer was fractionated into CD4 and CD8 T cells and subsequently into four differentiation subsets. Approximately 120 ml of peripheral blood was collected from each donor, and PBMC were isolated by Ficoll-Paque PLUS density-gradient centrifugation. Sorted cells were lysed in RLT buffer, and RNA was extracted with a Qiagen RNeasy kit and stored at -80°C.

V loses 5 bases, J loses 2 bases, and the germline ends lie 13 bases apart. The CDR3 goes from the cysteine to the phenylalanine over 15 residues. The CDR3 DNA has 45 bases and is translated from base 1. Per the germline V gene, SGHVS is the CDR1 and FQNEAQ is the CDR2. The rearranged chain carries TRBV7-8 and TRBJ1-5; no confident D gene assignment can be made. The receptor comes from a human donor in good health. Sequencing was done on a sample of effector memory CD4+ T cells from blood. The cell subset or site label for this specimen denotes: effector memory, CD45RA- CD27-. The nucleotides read TGTGCCAGCAGCCAAATCAACCGCGGCAATCAGCCCCAGCATTTT. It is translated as CASSQINRGNQPQHF.